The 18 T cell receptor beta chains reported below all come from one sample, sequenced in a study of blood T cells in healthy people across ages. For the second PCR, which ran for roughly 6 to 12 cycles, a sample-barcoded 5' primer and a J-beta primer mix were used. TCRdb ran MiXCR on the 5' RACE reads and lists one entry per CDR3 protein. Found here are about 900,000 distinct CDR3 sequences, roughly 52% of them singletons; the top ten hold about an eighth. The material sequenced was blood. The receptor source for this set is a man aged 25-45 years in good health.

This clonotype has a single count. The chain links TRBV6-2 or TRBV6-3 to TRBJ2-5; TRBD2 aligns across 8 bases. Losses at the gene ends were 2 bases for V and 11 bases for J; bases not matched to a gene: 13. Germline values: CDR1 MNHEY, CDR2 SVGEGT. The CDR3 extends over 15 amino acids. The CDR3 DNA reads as TGTGCCAGCAGTTACCCCGGGACTAGAGACGATGAGCAGTACTTC. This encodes CASSYPGTRDDEQYF.

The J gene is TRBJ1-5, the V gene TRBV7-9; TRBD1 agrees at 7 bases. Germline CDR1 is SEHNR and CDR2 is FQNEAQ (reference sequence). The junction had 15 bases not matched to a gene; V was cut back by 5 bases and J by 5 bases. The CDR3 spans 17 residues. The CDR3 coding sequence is TGTGCCAGCAGCGATTCCGGGACAGTCTATTCCCATCAGCCCCAGCATTTT. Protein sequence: CASSDSGTVYSHQPQHF.

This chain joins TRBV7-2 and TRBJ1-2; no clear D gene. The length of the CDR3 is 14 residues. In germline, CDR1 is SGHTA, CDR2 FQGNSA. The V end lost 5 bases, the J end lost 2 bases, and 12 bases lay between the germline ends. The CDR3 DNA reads TGTGCCAGCAGCCGAGGGAGAGGAAACTATGGCTACACCTTC. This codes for CASSRGRGNYGYTF.

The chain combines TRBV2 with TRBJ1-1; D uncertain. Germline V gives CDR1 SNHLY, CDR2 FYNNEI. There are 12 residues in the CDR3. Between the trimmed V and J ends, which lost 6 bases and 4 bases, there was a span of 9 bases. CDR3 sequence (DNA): TGTGCCAGCAGCAAAATGGGCACTGAAGCTTTCTTT. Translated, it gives CASSKMGTEAFF.

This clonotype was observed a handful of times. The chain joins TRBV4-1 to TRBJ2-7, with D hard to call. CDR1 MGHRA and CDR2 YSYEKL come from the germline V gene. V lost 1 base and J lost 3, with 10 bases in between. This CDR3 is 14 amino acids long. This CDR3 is CASSQGRGYYEQYF. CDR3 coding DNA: TGCGCCAGCAGCCAAGGTCGCGGTTACTACGAGCAGTACTTC.

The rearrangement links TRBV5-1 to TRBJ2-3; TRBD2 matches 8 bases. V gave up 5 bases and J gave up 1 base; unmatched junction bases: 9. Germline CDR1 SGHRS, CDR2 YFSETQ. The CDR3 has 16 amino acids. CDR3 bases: TGCGCCAGCAGTCCCCAACCCGGGGGGGGCACAGATACGCAGTATTTT. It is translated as CASSPQPGGGTDTQYF.

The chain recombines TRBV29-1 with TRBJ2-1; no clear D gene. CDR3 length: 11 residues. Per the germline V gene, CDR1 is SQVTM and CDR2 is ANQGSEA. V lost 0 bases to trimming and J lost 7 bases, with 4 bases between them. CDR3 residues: CSVEDLNEQFF. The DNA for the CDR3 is TGCAGCGTTGAAGATTTAAATGAGCAGTTCTTC.

This chain's CDR3 is CASSLDPGLNSYNEQFF. In DNA, the CDR3 is TGCGCCAGCAGCTTGGATCCGGGACTAAACTCCTACAATGAGCAGTTCTTC. The V and J genes are TRBV5-1 and TRBJ2-1; the match to TRBD2 covers 7 bases. Trimming cost V 0 bases and J 0 bases; bases outside gene matches: 6. CDR1 is SGHRS, CDR2 YFSETQ, per germline. This CDR3 has 17 amino acids.

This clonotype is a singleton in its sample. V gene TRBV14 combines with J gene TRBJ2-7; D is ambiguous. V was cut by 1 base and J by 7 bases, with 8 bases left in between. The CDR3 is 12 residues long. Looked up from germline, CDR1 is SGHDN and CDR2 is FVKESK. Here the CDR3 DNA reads TGTGCCAGCAGCCAAGGAGAGGCGGAGCAGTACTTC. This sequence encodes CASSQGEAEQYF.

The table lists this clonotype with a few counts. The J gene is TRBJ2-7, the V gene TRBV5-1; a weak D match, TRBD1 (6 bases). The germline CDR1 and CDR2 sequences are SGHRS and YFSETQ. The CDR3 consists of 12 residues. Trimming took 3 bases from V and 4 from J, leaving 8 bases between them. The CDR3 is CASSYTGYEQYF. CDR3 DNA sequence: TGCGCCAGCAGCTATACAGGGTACGAGCAGTACTTC.

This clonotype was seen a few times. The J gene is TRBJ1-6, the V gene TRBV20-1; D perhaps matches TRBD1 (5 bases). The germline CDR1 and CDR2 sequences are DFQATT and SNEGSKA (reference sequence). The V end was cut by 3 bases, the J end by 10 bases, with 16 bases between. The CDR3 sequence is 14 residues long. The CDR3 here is CSARSGGGSSPLHF. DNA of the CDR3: TGCAGTGCTAGGTCCGGGGGAGGGTCCTCACCCCTCCACTTT.

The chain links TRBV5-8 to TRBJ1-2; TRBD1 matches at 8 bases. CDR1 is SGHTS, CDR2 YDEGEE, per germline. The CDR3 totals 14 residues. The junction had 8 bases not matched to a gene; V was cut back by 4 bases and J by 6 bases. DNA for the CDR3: TGTGCCAGCAGCCCCTCGGACAGGGTAAATGGCTACACCTTC. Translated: CASSPSDRVNGYTF.

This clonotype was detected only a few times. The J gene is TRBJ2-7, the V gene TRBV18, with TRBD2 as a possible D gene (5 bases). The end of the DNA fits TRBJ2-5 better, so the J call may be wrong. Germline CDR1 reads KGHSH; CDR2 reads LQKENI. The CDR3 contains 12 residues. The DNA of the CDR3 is TGTGCCAGCTCACAGCCGGGGGAGACCCAGTACTTC. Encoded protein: CASSQPGETQYF.

The CDR3 DNA reads as TGCGCCAGCAGCGCGAGGACAGCCAGAGGAACTGAAGCTTTCTTT. Protein sequence: CASSARTARGTEAFF. The rearrangement uses TRBV5-1 and TRBJ1-1; D might be TRBD1 (6 bases). The CDR3 loop spans 15 amino acids. From germline, CDR1 is SGHRS and CDR2 YFSETQ. With 4 bases removed from V and 5 bases from J, the gap between germline ends came to 18 bases.

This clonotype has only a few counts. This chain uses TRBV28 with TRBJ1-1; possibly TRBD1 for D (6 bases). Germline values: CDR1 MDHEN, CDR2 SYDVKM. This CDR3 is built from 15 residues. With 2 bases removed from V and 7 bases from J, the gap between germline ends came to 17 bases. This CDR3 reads CASSLVGAGQGEAFF. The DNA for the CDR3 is TGTGCCAGCAGTTTAGTGGGGGCTGGGCAGGGTGAAGCTTTCTTT. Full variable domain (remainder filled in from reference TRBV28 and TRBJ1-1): DVKVTQSSRYLVKRTGEKVFLECVQDMDHENMFWYRQDPGLGLRLIYFSYDVKMKEKGDIPEGYSVSREKKERFSLILESASTNQTSMYLCASSLVGAGQGEAFFGQGTRLTVV.

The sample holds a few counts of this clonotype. Here the CDR3 reads CASSRSRGLLYEQYF. The CDR3 DNA reads as TGCGCCAGCAGCCGGTCGAGGGGACTACTTTACGAGCAGTACTTC. V and J are TRBV4-3 and TRBJ2-7; 7 bases fit TRBD2. Germline V gives CDR1 LGHNA, CDR2 YSLEER. V shed 4 bases and J 4 bases; nucleotides not matched to a gene: 10. The CDR3 extends over 15 amino acids.

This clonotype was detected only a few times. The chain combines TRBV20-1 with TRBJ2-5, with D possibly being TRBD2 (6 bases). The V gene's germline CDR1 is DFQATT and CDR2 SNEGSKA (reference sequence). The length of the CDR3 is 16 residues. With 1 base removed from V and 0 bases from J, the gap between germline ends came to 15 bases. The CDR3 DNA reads TGCAGTGCTAGAGCTAGCGCAGTTTTGTACCAAGAGACCCAGTACTTC. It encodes CSARASAVLYQETQYF.

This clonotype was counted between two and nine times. The CDR3 is CASSEFPEQYF. The CDR3 coding sequence is TGCGCCAGCAGTGAGTTTCCCGAGCAGTACTTC. This chain connects TRBV10-2 to TRBJ2-7; no clear D. There are 11 residues in the CDR3. V lost 1 base and J lost 6, with 4 bases in between. Germline-derived CDR1 and CDR2 are WSHSY and SAAADI.